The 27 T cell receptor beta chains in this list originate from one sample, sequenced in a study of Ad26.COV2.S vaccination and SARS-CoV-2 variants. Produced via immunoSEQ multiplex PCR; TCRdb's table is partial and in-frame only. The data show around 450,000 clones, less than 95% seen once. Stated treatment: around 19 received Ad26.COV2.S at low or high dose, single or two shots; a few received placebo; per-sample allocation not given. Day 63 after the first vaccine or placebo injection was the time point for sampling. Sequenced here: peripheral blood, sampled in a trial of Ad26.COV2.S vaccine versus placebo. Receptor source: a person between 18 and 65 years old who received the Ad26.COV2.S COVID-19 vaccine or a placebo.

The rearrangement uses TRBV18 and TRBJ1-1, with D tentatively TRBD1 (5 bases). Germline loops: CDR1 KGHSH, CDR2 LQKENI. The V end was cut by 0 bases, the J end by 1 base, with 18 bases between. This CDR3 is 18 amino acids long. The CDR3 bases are TGTGCCAGCTCACCACCTTCCGGTTGGGCGGACAAGAACACTGAAGCTTTCTTT. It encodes CASSPPSGWADKNTEAFF.

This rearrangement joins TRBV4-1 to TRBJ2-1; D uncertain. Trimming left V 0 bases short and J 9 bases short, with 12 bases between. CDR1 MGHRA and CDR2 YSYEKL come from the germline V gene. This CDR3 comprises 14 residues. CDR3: CASSQDGVSSEQFF. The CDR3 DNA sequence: TGCGCCAGCAGCCAAGATGGGGTCTCCAGTGAGCAGTTCTTC.

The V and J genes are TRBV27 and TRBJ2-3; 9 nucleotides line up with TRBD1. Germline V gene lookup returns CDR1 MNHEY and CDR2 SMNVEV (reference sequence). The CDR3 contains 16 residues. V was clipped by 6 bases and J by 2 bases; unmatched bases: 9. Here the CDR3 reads CASSSQGQGYTDTQYF. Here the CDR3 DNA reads TGTGCCAGCAGCAGCCAGGGACAGGGATACACAGATACGCAGTATTTT.

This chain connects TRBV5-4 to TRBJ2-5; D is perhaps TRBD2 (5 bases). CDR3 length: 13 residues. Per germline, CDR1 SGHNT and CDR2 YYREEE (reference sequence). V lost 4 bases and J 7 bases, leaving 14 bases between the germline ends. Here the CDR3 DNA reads TGTGCCAGCAGCACTAGGGAGCCGGGGACCCAGTACTTC. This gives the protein CASSTREPGTQYF.

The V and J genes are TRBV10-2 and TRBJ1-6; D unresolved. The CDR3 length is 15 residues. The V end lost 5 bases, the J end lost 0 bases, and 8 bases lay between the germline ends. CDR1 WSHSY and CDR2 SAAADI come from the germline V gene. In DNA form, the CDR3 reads TGCGCCAGCAGTCAGACACCCTCCTATAATTCACCCCTCCACTTT. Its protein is CASSQTPSYNSPLHF.

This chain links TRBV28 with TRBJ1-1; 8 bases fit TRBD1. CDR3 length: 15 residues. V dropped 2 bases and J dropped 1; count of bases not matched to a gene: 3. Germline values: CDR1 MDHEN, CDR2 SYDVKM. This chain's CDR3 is CASSLQDRENTEAFF. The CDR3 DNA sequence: TGTGCCAGCAGTTTACAGGACAGGGAGAACACTGAAGCTTTCTTT.

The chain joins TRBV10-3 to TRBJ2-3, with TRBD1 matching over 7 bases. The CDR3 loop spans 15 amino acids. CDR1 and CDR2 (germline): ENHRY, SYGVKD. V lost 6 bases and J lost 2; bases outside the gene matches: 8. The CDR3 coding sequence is TGTGCCATCAGGTTTTCGGACAGGTACACAGATACGCAGTATTTT. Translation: CAIRFSDRYTDTQYF.

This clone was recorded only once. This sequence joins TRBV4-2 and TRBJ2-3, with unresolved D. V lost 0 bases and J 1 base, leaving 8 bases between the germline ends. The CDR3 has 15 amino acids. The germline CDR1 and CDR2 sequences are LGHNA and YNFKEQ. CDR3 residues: CASSQDGVRTDTQYF. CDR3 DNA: TGTGCCAGCAGCCAAGATGGGGTCCGCACAGATACGCAGTATTTT.

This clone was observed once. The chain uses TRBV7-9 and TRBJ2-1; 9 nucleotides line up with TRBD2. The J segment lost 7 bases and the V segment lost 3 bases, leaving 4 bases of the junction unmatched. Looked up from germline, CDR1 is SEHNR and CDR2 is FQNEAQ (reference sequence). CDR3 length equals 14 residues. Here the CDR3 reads CASSLSGRKNEQFF. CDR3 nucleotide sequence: TGTGCCAGCAGCTTGAGCGGGAGGAAGAATGAGCAGTTCTTC.

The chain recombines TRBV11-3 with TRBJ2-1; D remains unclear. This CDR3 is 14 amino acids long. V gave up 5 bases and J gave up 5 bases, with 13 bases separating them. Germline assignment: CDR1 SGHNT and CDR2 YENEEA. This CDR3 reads CASSLAAWNNEQFF. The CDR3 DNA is TGTGCCAGCAGCCTCGCCGCCTGGAACAATGAGCAGTTCTTC.

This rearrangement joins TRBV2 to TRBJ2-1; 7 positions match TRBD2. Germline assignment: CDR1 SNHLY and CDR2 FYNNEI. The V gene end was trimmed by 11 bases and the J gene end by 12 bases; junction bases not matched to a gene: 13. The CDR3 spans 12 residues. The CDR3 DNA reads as TGTGCCCATTCCCGGGAGGAGCAGGGGCAGTTCTTC. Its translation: CAHSREEQGQFF.

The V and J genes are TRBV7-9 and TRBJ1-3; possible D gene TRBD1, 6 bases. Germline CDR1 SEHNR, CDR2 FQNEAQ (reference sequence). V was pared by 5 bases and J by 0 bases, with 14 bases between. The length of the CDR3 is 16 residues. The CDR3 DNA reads TGTGCCAGCAGCCCAACAACAGGGTCCTCTGGAAACACCATATATTTT. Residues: CASSPTTGSSGNTIYF.

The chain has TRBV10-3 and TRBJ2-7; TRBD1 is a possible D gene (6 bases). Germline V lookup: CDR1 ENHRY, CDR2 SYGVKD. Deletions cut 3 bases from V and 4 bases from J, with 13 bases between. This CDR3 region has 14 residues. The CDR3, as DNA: TGTGCCATCAGTGATGGGAGACAGGTATACGAGCAGTACTTC. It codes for CAISDGRQVYEQYF.

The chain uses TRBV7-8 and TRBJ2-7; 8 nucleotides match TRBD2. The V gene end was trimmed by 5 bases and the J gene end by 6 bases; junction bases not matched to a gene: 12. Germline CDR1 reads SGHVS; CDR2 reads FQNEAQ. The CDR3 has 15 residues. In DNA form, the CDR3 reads TGTGCCAGCAGCCCTGGAGGACTAGCCTCGGGCGAGCAGTACTTC. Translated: CASSPGGLASGEQYF.

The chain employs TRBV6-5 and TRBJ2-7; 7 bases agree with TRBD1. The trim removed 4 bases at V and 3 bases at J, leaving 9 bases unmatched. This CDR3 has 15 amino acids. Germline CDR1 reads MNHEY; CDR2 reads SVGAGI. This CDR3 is CASSLIRDSVYEQYF. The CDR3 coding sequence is TGTGCCAGCAGTTTAATCCGGGACAGCGTCTACGAGCAGTACTTC.

The DNA for the CDR3 is TGTGCCAGCAGAGAAAGCGGGAGGGCCCAAGAGACCCAGTACTTC. Translating it yields CASRESGRAQETQYF. The chain links TRBV5-6 to TRBJ2-5; 10 bases map to TRBD2. Looked up from germline, CDR1 is SGHDT and CDR2 is YYEEEE. The CDR3 spans 15 residues. V was pared by 5 bases and J by 1 base, with 5 bases of the junction left unmatched.

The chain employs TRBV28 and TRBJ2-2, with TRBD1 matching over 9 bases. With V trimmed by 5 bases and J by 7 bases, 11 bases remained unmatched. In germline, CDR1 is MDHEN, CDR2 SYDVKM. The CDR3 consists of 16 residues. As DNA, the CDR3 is TGTGCCAGCAGTACCAGACAGGGGGGTAATGTCGGGGAGCTGTTTTTT. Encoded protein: CASSTRQGGNVGELFF.

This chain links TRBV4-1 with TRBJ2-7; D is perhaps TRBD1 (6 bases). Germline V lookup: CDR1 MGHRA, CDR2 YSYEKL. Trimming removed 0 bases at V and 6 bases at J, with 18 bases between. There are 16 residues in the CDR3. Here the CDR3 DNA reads TGCGCCAGCAGCCAAGAGGAGGCTACAGGGTTAGGCGAGCAGTACTTC. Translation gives CASSQEEATGLGEQYF.

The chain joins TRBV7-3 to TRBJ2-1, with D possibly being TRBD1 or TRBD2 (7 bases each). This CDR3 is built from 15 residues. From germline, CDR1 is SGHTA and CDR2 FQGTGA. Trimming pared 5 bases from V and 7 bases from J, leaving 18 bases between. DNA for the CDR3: TGTGCCAGCAGCGACCAGGGGGGGACGGATAATGAGCAGTTCTTC. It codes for CASSDQGGTDNEQFF.

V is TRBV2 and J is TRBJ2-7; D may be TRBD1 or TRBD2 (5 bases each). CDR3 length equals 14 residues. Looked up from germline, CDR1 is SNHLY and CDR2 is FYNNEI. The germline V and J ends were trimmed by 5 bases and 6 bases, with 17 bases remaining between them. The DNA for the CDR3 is TGTGCCAGCAGTTTAGGTGGGACCCAAGTCGAGCAGTACTTC. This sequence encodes CASSLGGTQVEQYF.

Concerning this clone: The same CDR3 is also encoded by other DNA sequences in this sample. As DNA, the CDR3 is TGTGCCAGCAGTCTTGGAGGGAACACCGGGGAGCTGTTTTTT. Translating gives CASSLGGNTGELFF. The rearrangement links TRBV2 to TRBJ2-2; D possibly corresponds to TRBD2 (5 bases). This CDR3 spans 14 amino acids. V shed 5 bases and J shed 1 base, with 8 bases lying between them. From germline, CDR1 is SNHLY and CDR2 FYNNEI.

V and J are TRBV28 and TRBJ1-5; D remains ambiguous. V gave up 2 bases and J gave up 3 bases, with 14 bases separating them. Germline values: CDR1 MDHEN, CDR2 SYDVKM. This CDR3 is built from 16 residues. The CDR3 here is CASSLAAGGYNQPQHF. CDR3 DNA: TGTGCCAGCAGTTTAGCGGCGGGAGGCTACAATCAGCCCCAGCATTTT.

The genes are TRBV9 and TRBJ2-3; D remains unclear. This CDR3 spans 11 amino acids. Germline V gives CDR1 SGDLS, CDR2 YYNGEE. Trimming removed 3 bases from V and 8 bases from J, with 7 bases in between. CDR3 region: CASSAPFTQYF. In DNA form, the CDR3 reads TGTGCCAGCAGCGCCCCATTTACGCAGTATTTT.

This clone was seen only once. CDR3 region: CASSRTGNTGELFF. CDR3 coding DNA: TGTGCCAGCAGCAGAACAGGGAACACCGGGGAGCTGTTTTTT. The chain recombines TRBV11-2 with TRBJ2-2; TRBD1 is a possible D gene (5 bases). V lost 5 bases and J lost 1, with 8 bases in between. The length of the CDR3 is 14 residues. CDR1 and CDR2 (germline): SGHAT, FQNNGV.

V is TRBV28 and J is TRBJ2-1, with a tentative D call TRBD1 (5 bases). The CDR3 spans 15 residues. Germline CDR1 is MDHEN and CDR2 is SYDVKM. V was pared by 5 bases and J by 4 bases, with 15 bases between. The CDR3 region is CASSPPGQLYNEQFF. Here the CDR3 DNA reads TGTGCCAGCAGTCCCCCCGGACAACTATACAATGAGCAGTTCTTC. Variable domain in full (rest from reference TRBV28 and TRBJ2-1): DVKVTQSSRYLVKRTGEKVFLECVQDMDHENMFWYRQDPGLGLRLIYFSYDVKMKEKGDIPEGYSVSREKKERFSLILESASTNQTSMYLCASSPPGQLYNEQFFGPGTRLTVL.

This chain's CDR3 is CASSALDRDHTDTQYF. As DNA, the CDR3 is TGTGCCAGCAGCGCACTTGACAGGGATCACACAGATACGCAGTATTTT. This chain links TRBV21-1 with TRBJ2-3; the table's TRBD1 call for D was not verified on the DNA. TRBV21-1 is given as a pseudogene. CDR3 length: 16 amino acids.

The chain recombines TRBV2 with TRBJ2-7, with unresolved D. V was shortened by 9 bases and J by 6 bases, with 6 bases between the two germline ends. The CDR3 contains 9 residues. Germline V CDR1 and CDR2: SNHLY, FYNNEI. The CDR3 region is CASSSEQYF. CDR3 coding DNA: TGTGCCAGTTCTTCCGAGCAGTACTTC. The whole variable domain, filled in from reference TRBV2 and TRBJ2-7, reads EPEVTQTPSHQVTQMGQEVILRCVPISNHLYFYWYRQILGQKVEFLVSFYNNEISEKSEIFDDQFSVERPDGSNFTLKIRSTKLEDSAMYFCASSSEQYFGPGTRLTVT.